Listed here is a single TCR beta chain. The antigen remains undetermined. Germline V gives CDR1 SGHNT, CDR2 YYREEE (reference sequence). Trimming took 5 bases from V and 7 from J, leaving 9 bases between them. The CDR3 runs 11 residues. These data belong to a study of OX40 agonist ivuxolimab in advanced cancers. Across the whole study: Eligibility admitted prior anti-PD-1, anti-PD-L1 or anti-CTLA-4 therapy; around 38% had some. Study-level findings and limits: At 0.1 to 3.0 mg/kg and by week 6, clonal expansion occurred in CD4+ and CD8+ blood T cells.

The data were produced by immunoSEQ multiplex PCR, yet TCRdb's version contains in-frame clones alone and is incomplete. The repertoire includes some 86,000 clones, about 85% of them detected once, and 3% to 4.5% sits in the top ten. Patients with autoimmune history or systemic immunosuppression were excluded. Baseline, cycle 4 day 1, and cycle 7 day 1 were the blood sampling points. This TCR came from an adult with an advanced solid tumor such as melanoma, head and neck, liver or kidney cancer. The V gene is TRBV5-4, the J gene TRBJ2-5; weak D call: TRBD1 (6 bases). Sequencing was performed on CD4+ or CD8+ T cells sorted from blood, taken in a trial of the OX40 agonist ivuxolimab. The CDR3, as DNA: TGTGCCAGCAGTAGGGGGTGGACCCAGTACTTC. Its protein is CASSRGWTQYF.